This T cell receptor beta chain originates from a study of tissue T cells after allogeneic stem cell transplantation. Findings and limits, study-wide: Few T cell clones were shared across patients, but motif clusters showed tissue-specific shared signatures. In patients and mice, blood and spleen missed much of tissue repertoire.

This clone was observed a few times. Its antigen remains unidentified. Genes and germline come from the mouse. Coverage ceases 1 residue before the CDR3 finishes, and the germline J gene fills in the end. Germline loops: CDR1 NNHNN, CDR2 SYGAGS (reference sequence). CDR3 length: 14 amino acids. V trimming: 5 bases; J trimming: 4 bases; junction bases outside the gene matches: 3. Measured with immunoSEQ multiplex PCR; TCRdb has only the in-frame clones, and not every one. Of tens of thousands of clones listed, 55% to 75% are singletons. V usage is TRBV13-2 and J usage is TRBJ2-1; TRBD2 matches at 10 bases. The sample was spleen. This TCR was recovered from a female BALB/c mouse in good health. MHC haplotype here: H2-d. The DNA read from the CDR3 is TGTGCCAGCGGGACTGGGGGGTGGTATGCTGAGCAGTTC. This encodes CASGTGGWYAEQF. The full CDR3 reads CASGTGGWYAEQFF.